The clone carrying this T cell receptor (beta chain) occurred a few times. Its antigen is still unknown. The presence of a unique molecular identifier marked each TCR cDNA molecule. TCRdb processed the 5' RACE reads anew with MiXCR; each CDR3 protein has one entry. This sample has some 100,000 distinct CDR3 sequences, with approximately 12% found just once. These data come from a study of spatial heterogeneity in lung cancer. Study outcomes and limitations: Whereas they appeared in blood less at follow-up, ubiquitous expanded tumor TCRs appeared there more at resection.

Time point given: sample taken at primary tumor resection. Unsorted tumor, nontumor lung tissue or cryopreserved PBMC supplied the whole RNA. The CDR3 has 15 amino acids. The V gene's germline CDR1 is MDHEN and CDR2 SYDVKM. V was shortened by 6 bases and J by 1 base, with 15 bases between the two germline ends. The sequence came from a male donor with early-stage non-small cell lung cancer. The chain recombines TRBV28 with TRBJ1-1; D may be TRBD1 (5 bases). Sequenced material: PBMCs, taken at surgery. The CDR3 loop reads CASRRPGPKNTEAFF. CDR3 nucleotide sequence: TGTGCCAGCAGGCGTCCGGGACCTAAGAACACTGAAGCTTTCTTT. Full variable domain (outside the CDR3, taken from reference TRBV28 and TRBJ1-1): DVKVTQSSRYLVKRTGEKVFLECVQDMDHENMFWYRQDPGLGLRLIYFSYDVKMKEKGDIPEGYSVSREKKERFSLILESASTNQTSMYLCASRRPGPKNTEAFFGQGTRLTVV.